The present T cell receptor (beta chain) was sequenced within a study of blood T cell repertoires in COVID-19. Across the study: Both acute and convalescent COVID-19 samples were obtained from the United States, Italy and Spain. From T cells, B-cell-depleted T cells, or PBMCs came the material, which was cDNA or gDNA.

Per germline, CDR1 SGHTA and CDR2 FQGNSA. The ends lost 5 bases at V and 4 bases at J; junction bases unmatched: 8. This CDR3 comprises 15 residues. Per the original data handling: By means of reference gene primer amplification, nucleated cell counts were estimated. Method: immunoSEQ multiplex PCR; TCRdb's copy keeps in-frame clones and lacks some. V, J and clone size reflect that table, while D and trimming were determined from the DNA. The table has about 120,000 clones, 75% to 95% seen once. The chain has TRBV7-2 and TRBJ1-5; 7 nucleotides agree with TRBD1. This TCR derives from a human donor with active COVID-19. The donor label of this sample is uncertain. The sample was peripheral blood. DNA of the CDR3: TGTGCCAGCAGCACCCAGGGGGGCCGTAATCAGCCCCAGCATTTT. This encodes CASSTQGGRNQPQHF.